The source of this TCR beta chain is a study of shared T cell receptors in the human thymus. Data came from immunoSEQ multiplex PCR; TCRdb stores just in-frame clones and leaves some out. The data hold roughly 700,000 clones, with more than 75% observed a single time. The CDR3 is 11 residues long. The V end was cut by 5 bases, the J end by 7 bases, with 9 bases between. Germline CDR1 is MDHEN and CDR2 is SYDVKM. This same sample was also taken into another study, of human thymus T cells. From that second work: Gene usage for V and J segments appeared biased in thymic and blood repertoires. Among unrelated individuals, related research reported thymic repertoires that overlapped highly.

The receptor's source is a boy younger than two with a congenital heart defect. Input material: thymocytes. The chain has TRBV28 and TRBJ2-7; D gene unclear. CDR3: CASSPPGEQYF. The CDR3 DNA follows: TGTGCCAGCAGTCCCCCAGGAGAGCAGTACTTC.